Below, 10 T cell receptor beta chains from the same sample are listed, as sequenced in a study of T cell responses to AZD1222 COVID-19 vaccine (dated by TCRdb to about 2021). Preparation of the library involved the immunoSEQ multiplex PCR assay. Entries here come from immuneACCESS through TCRdb and include only in-frame sequences with V and J called. Some clones fail to appear in such tables; in the studies checked, an unresolved V gene covers under half of the shortfall, and the cause of the remainder is unknown. In this sample the table shows roughly 200,000 clones, around 88% of which occur a single time. Roughly 7.7% of the sample belongs to the ten largest clones. Explained via the paper, the time point label denotes: baseline before first vaccination. This specimen was peripheral blood, taken on day 0 of AZD1222 vaccination. These TCRs come from an adult in good health.

J is TRBJ2-1 and V is TRBV9; D is tentatively TRBD1 or TRBD2 (6 bases each). The length of the CDR3 is 16 residues. Trimming left V 0 bases short and J 3 bases short, with 13 bases between. Per the germline V gene, CDR1 is SGDLS and CDR2 is YYNGEE. The DNA for the CDR3 is TGTGCCAGCAGCGTAGCCCCGGGGGCCGACTACAATGAGCAGTTCTTC. This codes for CASSVAPGADYNEQFF.

V gene TRBV27 combines with J gene TRBJ1-6; 12 bases agree with TRBD1. The germline gives CDR1 MNHEY, CDR2 SMNVEV (reference sequence). The CDR3 has 14 residues. V shed 4 bases and J 10 bases; nucleotides not matched to a gene: 2. CDR3 region: CASSSGTGGSPLHF. For the CDR3, the DNA is TGTGCCAGCAGTTCGGGGACAGGGGGCTCACCCCTCCACTTT.

V gene TRBV7-9 combines with J gene TRBJ1-5; TRBD1 aligns across 9 bases. There are 16 residues in the CDR3. After removal of 0 bases from V and 2 bases from J, the junction contained 2 bases not matched to a gene. The V gene's germline CDR1 is SEHNR and CDR2 FQNEAQ (reference sequence). This CDR3 is CASSLARTGGNQPQHF. Here the CDR3 DNA reads TGTGCCAGCAGCTTAGCAAGGACAGGGGGCAATCAGCCCCAGCATTTT. The entire variable domain, with the rest obtained from reference TRBV7-9 and TRBJ1-5, is as follows: DTGVSQNPRHKITKRGQNVTFRCDPISEHNRLYWYRQTLGQGPEFLTYFQNEAQLEKSRLLSDRFSAERPKGSFSTLEIQRTEQGDSAMYLCASSLARTGGNQPQHFGDGTRLSIL.

This clone was picked up a small number of times. The chain couples TRBV4-2 to TRBJ2-6; D remains ambiguous. Germline CDR1 LGHNA, CDR2 YNFKEQ. Trimming cost V 0 bases and J 0 bases, with 6 bases left between them. The CDR3 consists of 16 residues. CDR3 amino acids: CASSQDSNSGANVLTF. As DNA, the CDR3 is TGTGCCAGCAGCCAAGATAGTAACTCTGGGGCCAACGTCCTGACTTTC.

The genes are TRBV7-8 and TRBJ1-1; D gene unclear. Germline lookup yields CDR1 SGHVS and CDR2 FQNEAQ. Trimming shortened V by 2 bases and J by 3 bases, and 13 bases separated the two germline ends. There are 15 residues in the CDR3. CDR3 nucleotides: TGTGCCAGCAGCTTAATGGCGTCCGGAGACACTGAAGCTTTCTTT. It translates to CASSLMASGDTEAFF.

In this sample, this clone turned up once. V is TRBV3-1 (or the pseudogene TRBV3-2) and J is TRBJ1-4; 7 nucleotides agree with TRBD1. This CDR3 spans 16 amino acids. V shed 3 bases and J 7 bases; nucleotides not matched to a gene: 11. The germline gives CDR1 LGHDT, CDR2 YNNKEL (reference sequence). This CDR3 is CASSHSTGRGGEKLFF. The DNA of the CDR3 is TGTGCCAGCAGCCACTCGACAGGGCGAGGCGGTGAAAAACTGTTTTTT.

This chain joins TRBV5-4 and TRBJ2-1; 7 nucleotides line up with TRBD2. V trimming: 4 bases; J trimming: 4 bases; junction bases outside the gene matches: 11. Germline CDR1 and CDR2: SGHNT and YYREEE (reference sequence). This CDR3 is 16 amino acids long. CDR3 DNA sequence: TGTGCCAGCAGCGTCCTCCGGGGGGACGGTTACAATGAGCAGTTCTTC. It translates to CASSVLRGDGYNEQFF.

The V and J genes are TRBV7-3 and TRBJ2-3; the match to TRBD1 covers 8 bases. The germline gives CDR1 SGHTA, CDR2 FQGTGA. CDR3 length: 15 residues. V was pared by 1 base and J by 1 base, with 1 base of the junction left unmatched. CDR3 residues: CASSLRGQGTDTQYF. The CDR3 nucleotides are TGTGCCAGCAGCTTAAGGGGACAGGGCACAGATACGCAGTATTTT.

The CDR3 loop reads CASSPGLGRNIQYF. In DNA, the CDR3 is TGTGCCAGCAGCCCGGGACTAGGTAGAAACATTCAGTACTTC. V usage is TRBV3-1 (or the pseudogene TRBV3-2) and J usage is TRBJ2-4; 8 positions agree with TRBD2. The germline V gene encodes CDR1 LGHDT and CDR2 YNNKEL (reference sequence). CDR3 size: 14 residues. Losses at the gene ends were 4 bases for V and 6 bases for J; bases not matched to a gene: 5.

This clone was seen just once. Other DNA sequences in this sample translate to the same CDR3. V gene TRBV3-1 (or the pseudogene TRBV3-2) combines with J gene TRBJ2-7; D call uncertain. The CDR3 is made up of 12 amino acids. Germline V gene data show CDR1 as LGHDT and CDR2 as YNNKEL (reference sequence). Trimming left V 1 base short and J 3 bases short, with 4 bases between. The CDR3 sequence is CASSQGLYEQYF. In DNA form, the CDR3 reads TGTGCCAGCAGCCAAGGACTCTACGAGCAGTACTTC.